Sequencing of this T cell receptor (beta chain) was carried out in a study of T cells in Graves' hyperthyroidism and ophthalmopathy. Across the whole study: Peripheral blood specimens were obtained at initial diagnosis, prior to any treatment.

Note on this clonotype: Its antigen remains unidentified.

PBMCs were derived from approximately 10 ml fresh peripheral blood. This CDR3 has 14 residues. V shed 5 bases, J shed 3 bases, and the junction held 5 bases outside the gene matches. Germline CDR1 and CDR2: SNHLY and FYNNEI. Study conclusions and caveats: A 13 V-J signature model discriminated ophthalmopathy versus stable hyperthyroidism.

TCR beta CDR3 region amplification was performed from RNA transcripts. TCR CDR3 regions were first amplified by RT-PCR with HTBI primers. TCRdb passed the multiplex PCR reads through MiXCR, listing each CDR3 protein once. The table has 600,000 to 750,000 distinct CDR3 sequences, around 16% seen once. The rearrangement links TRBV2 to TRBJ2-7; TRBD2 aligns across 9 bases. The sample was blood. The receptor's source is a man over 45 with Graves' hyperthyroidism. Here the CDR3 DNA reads TGTGCCAGCAGTAGCGGGAGGACTTTCTACGAGCAGTACTTC. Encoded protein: CASSSGRTFYEQYF.